The T cell receptor beta chain under discussion was sequenced for a study of spatial heterogeneity in lung cancer. Whole-study context: The study observed each unique TCR and UMI combination more than ten times on average in raw reads.

Germline V gene sequence: CDR1 LGHDT, CDR2 YNNKEL (reference sequence). The CDR3 loop spans 14 amino acids. J gave up 9 bases and V 3 bases, and 5 bases lay outside the gene matches. This clonotype was counted between two and nine times. A unique molecular identifier was carried by every single TCR cDNA molecule. One entry per CDR3 protein results from TCRdb running MiXCR on the 5' RACE reads. The sample yields some 50,000 distinct CDR3 sequences, about an eighth seen once. The sample's time point: sample taken at primary tumor resection. Unsorted whole RNA from tumor, nontumor lung or frozen PBMC underwent sequencing. Untreated early-stage non-small cell lung cancer patients, roughly 75 in total, were the donors.

This TCR was recovered from a female donor with early-stage non-small cell lung cancer. This chain links TRBV3-1 with TRBJ2-1, with TRBD2 identical over 10 bases. The source material was PBMCs, sampled at surgery. CDR3 protein: CASSQSGGAGEQFF. CDR3 bases: TGTGCCAGCAGCCAGAGCGGGGGGGCGGGTGAGCAGTTCTTC.